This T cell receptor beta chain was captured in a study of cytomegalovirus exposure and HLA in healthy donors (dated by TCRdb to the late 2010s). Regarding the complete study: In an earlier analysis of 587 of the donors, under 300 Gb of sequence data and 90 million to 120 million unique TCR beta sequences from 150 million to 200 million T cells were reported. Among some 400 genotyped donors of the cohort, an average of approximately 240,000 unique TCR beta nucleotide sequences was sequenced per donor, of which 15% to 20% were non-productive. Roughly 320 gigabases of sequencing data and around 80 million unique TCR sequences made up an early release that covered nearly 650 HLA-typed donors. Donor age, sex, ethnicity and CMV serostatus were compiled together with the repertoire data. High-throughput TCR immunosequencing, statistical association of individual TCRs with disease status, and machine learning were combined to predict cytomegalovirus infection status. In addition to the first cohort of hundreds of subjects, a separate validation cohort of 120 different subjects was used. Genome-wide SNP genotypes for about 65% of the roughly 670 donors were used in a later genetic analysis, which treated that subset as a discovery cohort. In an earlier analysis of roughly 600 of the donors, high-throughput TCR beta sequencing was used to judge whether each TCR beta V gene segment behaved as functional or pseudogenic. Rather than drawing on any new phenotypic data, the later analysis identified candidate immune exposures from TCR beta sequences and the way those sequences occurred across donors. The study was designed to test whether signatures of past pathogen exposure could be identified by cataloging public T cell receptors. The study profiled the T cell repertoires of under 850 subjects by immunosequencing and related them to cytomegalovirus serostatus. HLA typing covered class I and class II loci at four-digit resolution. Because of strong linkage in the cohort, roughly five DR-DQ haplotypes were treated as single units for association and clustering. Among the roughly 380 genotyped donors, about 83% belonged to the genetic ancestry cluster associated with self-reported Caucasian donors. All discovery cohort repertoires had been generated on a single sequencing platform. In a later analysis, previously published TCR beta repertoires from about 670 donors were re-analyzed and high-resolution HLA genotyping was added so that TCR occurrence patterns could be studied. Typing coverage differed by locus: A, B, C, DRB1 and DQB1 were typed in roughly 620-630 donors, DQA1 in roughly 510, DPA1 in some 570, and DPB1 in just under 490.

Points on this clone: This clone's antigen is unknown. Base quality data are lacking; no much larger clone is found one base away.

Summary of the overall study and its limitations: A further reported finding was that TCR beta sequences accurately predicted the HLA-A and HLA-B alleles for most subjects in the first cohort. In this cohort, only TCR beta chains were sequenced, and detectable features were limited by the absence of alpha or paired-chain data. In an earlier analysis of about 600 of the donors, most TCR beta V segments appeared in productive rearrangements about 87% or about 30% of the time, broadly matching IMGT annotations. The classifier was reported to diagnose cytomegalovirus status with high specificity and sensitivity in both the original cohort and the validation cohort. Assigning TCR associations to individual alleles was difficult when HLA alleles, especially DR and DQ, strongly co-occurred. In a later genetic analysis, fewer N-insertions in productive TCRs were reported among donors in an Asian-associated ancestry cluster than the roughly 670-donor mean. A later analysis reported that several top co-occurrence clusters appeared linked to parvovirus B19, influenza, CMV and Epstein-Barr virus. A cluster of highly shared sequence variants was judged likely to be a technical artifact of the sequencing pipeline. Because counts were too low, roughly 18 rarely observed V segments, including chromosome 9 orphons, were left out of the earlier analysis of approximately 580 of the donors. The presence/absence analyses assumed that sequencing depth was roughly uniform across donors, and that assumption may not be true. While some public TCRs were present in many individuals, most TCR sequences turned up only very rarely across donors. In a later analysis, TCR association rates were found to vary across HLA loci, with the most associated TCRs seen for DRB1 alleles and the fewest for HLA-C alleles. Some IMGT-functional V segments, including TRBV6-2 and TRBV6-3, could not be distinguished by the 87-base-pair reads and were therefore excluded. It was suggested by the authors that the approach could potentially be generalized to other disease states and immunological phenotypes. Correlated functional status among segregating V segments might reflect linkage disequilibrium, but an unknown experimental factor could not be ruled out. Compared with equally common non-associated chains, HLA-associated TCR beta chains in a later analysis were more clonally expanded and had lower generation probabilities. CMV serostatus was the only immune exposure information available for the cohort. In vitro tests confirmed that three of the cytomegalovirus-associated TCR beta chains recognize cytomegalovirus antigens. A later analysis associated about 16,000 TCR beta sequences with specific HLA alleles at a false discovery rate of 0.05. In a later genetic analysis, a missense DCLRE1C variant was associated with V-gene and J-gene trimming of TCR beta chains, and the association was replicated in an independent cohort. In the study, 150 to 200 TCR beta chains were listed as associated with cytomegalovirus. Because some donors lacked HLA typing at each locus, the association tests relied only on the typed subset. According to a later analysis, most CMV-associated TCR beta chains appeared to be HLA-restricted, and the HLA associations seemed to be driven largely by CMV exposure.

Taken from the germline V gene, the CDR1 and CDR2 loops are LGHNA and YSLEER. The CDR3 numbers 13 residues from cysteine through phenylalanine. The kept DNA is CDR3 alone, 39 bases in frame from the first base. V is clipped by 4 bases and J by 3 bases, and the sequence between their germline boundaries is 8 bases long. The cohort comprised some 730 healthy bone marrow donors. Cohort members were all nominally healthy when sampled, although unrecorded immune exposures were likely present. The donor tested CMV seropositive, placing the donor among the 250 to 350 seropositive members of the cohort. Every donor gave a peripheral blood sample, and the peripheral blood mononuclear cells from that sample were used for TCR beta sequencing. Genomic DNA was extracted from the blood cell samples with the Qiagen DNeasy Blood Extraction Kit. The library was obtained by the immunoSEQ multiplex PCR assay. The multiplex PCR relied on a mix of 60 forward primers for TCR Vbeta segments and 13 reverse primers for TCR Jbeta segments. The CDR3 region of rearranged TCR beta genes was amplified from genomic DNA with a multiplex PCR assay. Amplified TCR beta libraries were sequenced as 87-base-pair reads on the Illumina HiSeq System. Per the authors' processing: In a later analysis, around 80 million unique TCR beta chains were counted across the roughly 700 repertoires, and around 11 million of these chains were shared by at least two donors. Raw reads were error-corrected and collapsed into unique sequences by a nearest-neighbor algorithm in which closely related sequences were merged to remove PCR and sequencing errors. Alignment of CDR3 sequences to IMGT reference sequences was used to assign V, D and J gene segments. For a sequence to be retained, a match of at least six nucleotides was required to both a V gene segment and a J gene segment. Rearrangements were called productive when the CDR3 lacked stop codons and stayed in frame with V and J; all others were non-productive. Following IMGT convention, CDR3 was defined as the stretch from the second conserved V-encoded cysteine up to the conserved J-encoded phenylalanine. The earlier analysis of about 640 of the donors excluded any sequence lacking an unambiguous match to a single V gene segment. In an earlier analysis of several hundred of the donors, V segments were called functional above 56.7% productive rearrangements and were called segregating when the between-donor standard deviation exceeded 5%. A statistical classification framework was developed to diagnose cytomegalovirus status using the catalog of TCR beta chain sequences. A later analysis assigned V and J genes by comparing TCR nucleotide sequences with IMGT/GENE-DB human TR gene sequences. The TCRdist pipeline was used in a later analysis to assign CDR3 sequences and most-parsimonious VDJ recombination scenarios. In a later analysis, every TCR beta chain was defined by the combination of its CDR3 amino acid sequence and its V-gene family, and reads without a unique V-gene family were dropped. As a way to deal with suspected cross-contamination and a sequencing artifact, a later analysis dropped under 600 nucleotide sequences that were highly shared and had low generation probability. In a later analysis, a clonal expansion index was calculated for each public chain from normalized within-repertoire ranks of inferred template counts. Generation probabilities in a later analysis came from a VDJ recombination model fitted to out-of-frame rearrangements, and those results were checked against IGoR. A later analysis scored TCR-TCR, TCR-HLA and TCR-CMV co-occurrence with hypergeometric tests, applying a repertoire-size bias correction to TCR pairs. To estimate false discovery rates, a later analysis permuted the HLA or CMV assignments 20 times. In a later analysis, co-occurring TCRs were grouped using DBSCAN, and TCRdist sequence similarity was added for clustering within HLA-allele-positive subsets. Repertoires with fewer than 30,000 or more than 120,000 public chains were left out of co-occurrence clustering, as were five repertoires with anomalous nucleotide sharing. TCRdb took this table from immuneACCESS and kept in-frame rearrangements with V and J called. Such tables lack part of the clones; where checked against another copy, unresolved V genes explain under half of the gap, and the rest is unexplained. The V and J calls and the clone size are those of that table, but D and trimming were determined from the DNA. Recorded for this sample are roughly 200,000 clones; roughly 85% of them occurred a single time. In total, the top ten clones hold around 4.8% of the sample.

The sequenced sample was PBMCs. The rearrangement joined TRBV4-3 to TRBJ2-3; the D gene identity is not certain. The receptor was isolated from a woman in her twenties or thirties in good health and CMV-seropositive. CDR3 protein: CASSPGLTDTQYF. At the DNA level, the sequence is TGCGCCAGCAGCCCTGGCCTGACAGATACGCAGTATTTT.